This note documents a single T cell receptor (beta chain) sequence. From the 5' RACE reads, TCRdb called clonotypes with MiXCR, one entry per CDR3 protein. This table holds approximately 7,100 distinct CDR3 sequences, around 72% found once. The sorted Tregs were CD4+CD25+CD127-/low cells. This CDR3 is built from 14 residues. Between the trimmed V and J ends, which lost 0 bases and 8 bases, there was a span of 11 bases. Germline CDR1 LGHNA, CDR2 YNFKEQ. V and J are TRBV4-2 and TRBJ2-1, with TRBD2 as a possible D gene (5 bases). The sequence was collected from a female donor with breast cancer. Sequenced input: tumor-infiltrating Tregs sorted from the breast tumor. CDR3 coding DNA: TGTGCCAGCAGCCAAGATGCTAGGGAGTATGAGCAGTTCTTC. Its translation: CASSQDAREYEQFF.